The rows below give T cell receptor beta chains drawn from one sample of a study of T cell repertoires in cytomegalovirus infection. What these receptors recognize is not known. From the reads, TCRdb called clonotypes with MiXCR, one entry per CDR3 protein. The sample yields around 55,000 distinct CDR3 sequences, around 20% seen once. The sequenced sample was CD8+ T cells from cultured PBMCs, obtained from culture after CMV antigen stimulation. The receptor source for this set is a human donor in good health (CMV status not recorded). Some clones in this sample may be carry-over from other donors' samples. Each CDR3 is given with its conserved first and last residue. The D gene is left open where the match is weak. Size is stated for part of the rows, as once, few or many counts, or as a class when the clone is expanded.

>TRBV11-2|TRBJ1-1|few|-
CASSHRVNTEAFF
TGTGCCAGCAGCCACAGGGTTAACACTGAAGCTTTCTTT
>TRBV4-3|TRBJ2-1|-|TRBD2
CASSQGTSGRDEQFF
TGCGCCAGCAGCCAAGGGACTAGCGGGAGGGATGAGCAGTTCTTC
>TRBV27|TRBJ2-7|few|-
CASSLNSGVGYEQYF
TGTGCCAGCAGTTTAAATTCTGGGGTAGGCTACGAGCAGTACTTC
>TRBV9|TRBJ1-1|-|TRBD1
CASSVGGRQGANTEAFF
TGTGCCAGCAGCGTAGGGGGAAGACAGGGGGCGAACACTGAAGCTTTCTTT
>TRBV7-2|TRBJ2-5|-|-
CASTTAGVGETQYF
TGTGCCAGCACCACGGCCGGGGTAGGAGAGACCCAGTACTTC
>TRBV7-8|TRBJ2-7|many|-
CASSLVVYEQYF
TGTGCCAGCAGCTTAGTCGTCTACGAGCAGTACTTC
>TRBV4-1|TRBJ1-1|-|-
CASSQQGPEAFF
TGCGCCAGCAGCCAACAGGGGCCTGAAGCTTTCTTT
>TRBV20-1|TRBJ2-5|few|TRBD2
CSARAPGLVESGTQYF
TGCAGTGCTAGGGCTCCGGGACTAGTAGAGAGTGGGACCCAGTACTTC
>TRBV7-9|TRBJ2-5|-|-
CASSFGTGTLETQYF
TGTGCCAGCAGCTTCGGTACAGGGACGTTGGAGACCCAGTACTTC
>TRBV7-2|TRBJ2-7|few|-
CASSFLEAEQYF
TGTGCCAGCAGCTTCTTAGAAGCGGAGCAGTACTTC
>TRBV7-6|TRBJ2-3|few|-
CASSSGTSTDTQYF
TGTGCCAGCAGCTCCGGGACTAGCACAGATACGCAGTATTTT
>TRBV27|TRBJ2-7|-|-
CASSLGGSRYEQYF
TGTGCCAGCAGTTTGGGCGGAAGTCGCTACGAGCAGTACTTC
>TRBV4-3|TRBJ2-1|many|TRBD2
CASSQDSGSPYNEQFF
TGCGCCAGCAGCCAAGATAGCGGGAGCCCCTACAATGAGCAGTTCTTC
>TRBV7-2|TRBJ1-2|few|-
CASSSPLKDGYTF
TGTGCCAGCAGCTCCCCGCTCAAGGATGGCTACACCTTC
>TRBV19|TRBJ1-1|-|-
CASNWGSNTEAFF
TGTGCCAGTAATTGGGGTTCGAACACTGAAGCTTTCTTT
>TRBV6-2/TRBV6-3|TRBJ2-7|-|TRBD1
CASSREDRGEQYF
TGTGCCAGCAGTCGGGAGGACAGGGGCGAGCAGTACTTC
>TRBV7-9|TRBJ1-2|few|TRBD1
CASSLPNIPTGDYGYTF
TGTGCCAGCAGCTTACCCAATATACCGACAGGGGACTATGGCTACACCTTC
>TRBV7-2|TRBJ2-5|-|-
CASSPSGAGETQYF
TGTGCCAGCAGCCCCTCTGGTGCGGGAGAGACCCAGTACTTC
>TRBV2|TRBJ1-2|-|-
CASSESWSGTTGYGYTF
TGTGCCAGCAGTGAAAGTTGGAGTGGCACCACGGGGTATGGCTACACCTTC
>TRBV7-2|TRBJ1-1|-|-
CASSSIGSIEAFF
TGTGCCAGCAGCTCGATTGGCAGCATTGAAGCTTTCTTT
>TRBV12-3/TRBV12-4|TRBJ2-1|-|TRBD2
CATVSRGGQFF
TGTGCCACCGTTTCGCGGGGGGGGCAGTTCTTC
>TRBV19|TRBJ1-1|-|-
CASSIAGSNTEAFF
TGTGCCAGTAGTATAGCCGGCAGTAACACTGAAGCTTTCTTT
>TRBV7-8|TRBJ2-5|few|-
CASTPLAGTATQYF
TGTGCCAGCACCCCCTTGGCAGGGACGGCGACCCAGTACTTC
>TRBV4-3|TRBJ2-7|-|TRBD2
CASSHLTSGSHEQYF
TGCGCCAGCAGCCACCTCACTAGCGGGAGCCACGAGCAGTACTTC
>TRBV19|TRBJ2-1|-|-
CASSIRARDFFSYNEQFF
TGTGCCAGTAGTATTCGAGCTCGAGACTTTTTCTCCTACAATGAGCAGTTCTTC
>TRBV28|TRBJ1-6|few|TRBD1
CASSSATGAGSPLHF
TGTGCCAGCAGTTCAGCGACAGGGGCAGGTTCACCCCTCCACTTT
>TRBV12-3/TRBV12-4|TRBJ1-2|-|TRBD1
CASSPWDRGWYGYTF
TGTGCCAGCAGCCCCTGGGACAGAGGGTGGTATGGCTACACCTTC
>TRBV4-2|TRBJ2-1|few|TRBD2
CASSQQTSGGPYNEQFF
TGTGCCAGCAGCCAACAGACTAGCGGGGGGCCTTACAATGAGCAGTTCTTC
>TRBV7-8|TRBJ1-1|-|-
CASSLKRPPLNTEAFF
TGTGCCAGCAGCTTAAAGCGCCCCCCCTTAAACACTGAAGCTTTCTTT
>TRBV27|TRBJ2-3|few|-
CASSHSTVSTDTQYF
TGTGCCAGCAGCCACAGCACAGTTAGCACAGATACGCAGTATTTT
>TRBV6-2/TRBV6-3|TRBJ2-7|few|TRBD1
CAKTDRVRYAQYF
TGTGCCAAGACAGACAGGGTACGATACGCGCAGTACTTC
>TRBV25-1|TRBJ2-1|-|-
CASSELGPAEQFF
TGTGCCAGCAGTGAACTCGGGCCTGCAGAGCAGTTCTTC
>TRBV27|TRBJ1-6|few|TRBD1
CASSSGGAYSPLHF
TGTGCCAGCAGTTCAGGGGGCGCATATTCACCCCTCCACTTT
>TRBV23-1|TRBJ2-5|-|TRBD2
CASSHRLAGLETQYF
TGCGCCAGCAGTCATCGGCTAGCGGGTCTTGAGACCCAGTACTTC
>TRBV27|TRBJ1-1|-|-
CASRKGHTEAFF
TGTGCCAGCAGAAAAGGACACACTGAAGCTTTCTTT
>TRBV7-6|TRBJ2-7|many|-
CASSLEATISYEQYF
TGTGCCAGCAGCTTAGAGGCTACCATCTCCTACGAGCAGTACTTC
>TRBV7-2|TRBJ1-2|-|-
CASSLDGASRWYGYTF
TGTGCCAGCAGCTTAGATGGGGCGTCGAGATGGTATGGCTACACCTTC
>TRBV9|TRBJ2-7|few|-
CASGRGAASYEQYF
TGTGCCAGCGGCCGGGGGGCCGCTTCCTACGAGCAGTACTTC
>TRBV28|TRBJ2-6|-|TRBD2
CASSLPGLGGAGANVLTF
TGTGCCAGCAGTTTACCCGGTTTGGGGGGGGCTGGGGCCAACGTCCTGACTTTC
>TRBV27|TRBJ1-2|few|-
CASKITGGANYGYTF
TGTGCCAGCAAAATCACAGGTGGAGCTAACTATGGCTACACCTTC
>TRBV6-2/TRBV6-3|TRBJ1-2|-|TRBD1
CASSSQDRKFDGYTF
TGTGCCAGCAGCAGCCAGGACAGGAAGTTCGATGGCTACACCTTC
>TRBV6-6|TRBJ2-2|few|TRBD2
CASNPGGRRDGELFF
TGTGCCAGCAACCCGGGGGGGCGGAGGGACGGGGAGCTGTTTTTT
>TRBV6-5|TRBJ2-1|many|-
CASSRDIVPNNEQFF
TGTGCCAGCAGCCGGGACATAGTCCCCAACAATGAGCAGTTCTTC